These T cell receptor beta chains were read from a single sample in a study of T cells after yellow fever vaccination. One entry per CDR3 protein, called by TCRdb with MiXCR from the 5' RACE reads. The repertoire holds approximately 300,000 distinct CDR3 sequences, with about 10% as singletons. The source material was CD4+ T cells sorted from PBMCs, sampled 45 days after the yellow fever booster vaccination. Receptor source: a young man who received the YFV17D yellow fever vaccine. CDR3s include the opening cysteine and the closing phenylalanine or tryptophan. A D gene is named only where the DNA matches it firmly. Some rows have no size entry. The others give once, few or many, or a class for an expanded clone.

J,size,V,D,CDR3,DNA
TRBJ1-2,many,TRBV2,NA,CASSEGPNGYTF,TGTGCCAGCAGTGAGGGGCCTAATGGCTACACCTTC
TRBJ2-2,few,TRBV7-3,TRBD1,CASSLTDREAGELFF,TGTGCCAGCAGCTTAACGGACAGGGAGGCCGGGGAGCTGTTTTTT
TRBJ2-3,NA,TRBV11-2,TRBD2,CASSLAVSGVSTDTQYF,TGTGCCAGCAGCCTAGCCGTCAGCGGGGTTAGCACAGATACGCAGTATTTT
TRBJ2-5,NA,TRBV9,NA,CASSATVQETQYF,TGTGCCAGCAGCGCGACGGTACAAGAGACCCAGTACTTC
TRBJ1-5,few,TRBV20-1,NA,CSASSGGGPGQPQHF,TGCAGTGCTAGTTCGGGGGGCGGCCCCGGTCAGCCCCAGCATTTT
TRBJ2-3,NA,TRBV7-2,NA,CASSLFSGPRTDTQYF,TGTGCCAGCAGCTTATTCAGTGGACCCCGCACAGATACGCAGTATTTT
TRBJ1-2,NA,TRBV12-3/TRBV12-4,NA,CASSPGTTYGYTF,TGTGCCAGCAGTCCCGGGACGACGTATGGCTACACCTTC
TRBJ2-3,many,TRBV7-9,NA,CASSSHSFPDTQYF,TGTGCCAGCAGCTCCCACAGCTTCCCAGATACGCAGTATTTT
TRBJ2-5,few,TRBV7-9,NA,CASSLVRAGETQYF,TGTGCCAGCAGCTTAGTAAGGGCGGGCGAGACCCAGTACTTC
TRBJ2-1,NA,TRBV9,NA,CASSVDIGGYEQFF,TGTGCCAGCAGCGTAGATATTGGAGGCTATGAGCAGTTCTTC
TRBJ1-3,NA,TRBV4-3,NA,CASSQAPGTGNTIYF,TGCGCCAGCAGCCAAGCACCAGGGACAGGAAACACCATATATTTT
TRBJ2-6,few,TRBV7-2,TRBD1,CARGEGASSGANVLTF,TGTGCCCGAGGAGAGGGGGCGAGCTCTGGGGCCAACGTCCTGACTTTC
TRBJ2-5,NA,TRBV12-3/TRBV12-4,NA,CASSFVPEEIQYF,TGTGCCAGCAGTTTCGTGCCCGAGGAGATCCAGTACTTC
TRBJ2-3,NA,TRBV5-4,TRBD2,CASKRGGGGDTQYF,TGTGCCAGCAAACGGGGGGGCGGCGGAGATACGCAGTATTTT
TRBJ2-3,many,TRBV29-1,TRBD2,CSVPRTSGRTDTQYF,TGCAGCGTCCCCCGGACTAGCGGTCGGACAGATACGCAGTATTTT
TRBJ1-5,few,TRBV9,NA,CASSVAGVNQPQHF,TGTGCCAGCAGCGTAGCAGGGGTCAATCAGCCCCAGCATTTT
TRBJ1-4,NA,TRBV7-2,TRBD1,CASSPIWTGEGEKLFF,TGTGCCAGCAGCCCTATATGGACAGGGGAAGGTGAAAAACTGTTTTTT
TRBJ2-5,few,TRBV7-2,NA,CASSFEGRDSANVRDQYF,TGTGCCAGCAGCTTTGAGGGCCGGGACTCCGCAAATGTAAGAGACCAGTACTTC
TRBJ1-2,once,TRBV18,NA,CASSPELGVGYTF,TGTGCCAGCTCACCAGAGTTGGGGGTTGGCTACACCTTC
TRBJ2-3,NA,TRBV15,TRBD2,CATSRDRGGPGDTQYF,TGTGCCACCAGCAGAGATCGCGGGGGGCCGGGAGATACGCAGTATTTT
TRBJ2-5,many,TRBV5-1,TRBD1,CASSLGTVVQETQYF,TGCGCCAGCAGCTTAGGGACAGTGGTACAAGAGACCCAGTACTTC
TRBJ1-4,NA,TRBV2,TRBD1,CASSAQGTGGREKLFF,TGTGCCAGCAGTGCACAGGGGACAGGGGGGCGAGAAAAACTGTTTTTT
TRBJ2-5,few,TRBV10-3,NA,CAISEQGSQETQYF,TGTGCCATCAGTGAACAGGGAAGCCAAGAGACCCAGTACTTC
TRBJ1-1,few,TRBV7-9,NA,CAGHRNRNTEAFF,TGTGCCGGCCACAGAAACCGGAACACTGAAGCTTTCTTT
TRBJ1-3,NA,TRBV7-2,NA,CASSLDRGVGNTIYF,TGTGCCAGCAGCTTAGACCGGGGGGTTGGAAACACCATATATTTT
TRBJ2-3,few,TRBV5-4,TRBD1,CASSSGQPSTDTQYF,TGTGCCAGCAGCTCGGGACAGCCAAGCACAGATACGCAGTATTTT
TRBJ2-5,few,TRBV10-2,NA,CASSGTVGETQYF,TGCGCCAGCAGTGGGACTGTCGGAGAGACCCAGTACTTC
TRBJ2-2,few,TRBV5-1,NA,CASSLATGTNTGELFF,TGCGCCAGCAGCTTGGCCACGGGGACGAACACCGGGGAGCTGTTTTTT
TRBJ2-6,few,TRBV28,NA,CASSSGRSSGANVLTF,TGTGCCAGCAGTTCGGGACGGAGCTCTGGGGCCAACGTCCTGACTTTC
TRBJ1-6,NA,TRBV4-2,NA,CASSQEDGRGNSPLHF,TGTGCCAGCAGCCAAGAGGATGGACGGGGTAATTCACCCCTCCACTTT